These T cell receptor beta chains were read from a single sample in a study of T cells after yellow fever vaccination. MiXCR, applied by TCRdb to the 5' RACE reads, yields one record per CDR3 protein. The sample has approximately 550,000 distinct CDR3 sequences, roughly 21% seen once. The sequencing used PBMCs, collected 15 days after the yellow fever booster vaccination. These TCRs come from a man aged 25 to 45 who received the YFV17D yellow fever vaccine. The CDR3 runs from the conserved cysteine through the conserved F or W. A D gene is named only where the DNA matches it firmly. Where a row states a size, it is once, few, many or the class of an expanded clone; other rows omit it.

TRBV9	.	TRBJ2-2	few	CASSLTPNTGELFF	TGTGCCAGCAGCCTAACACCGAACACCGGGGAGCTGTTTTTT
TRBV12-3/TRBV12-4	.	TRBJ2-1	.	CASSQTGTNYNEQFF	TGTGCCAGCAGTCAGACCGGGACAAACTACAATGAGCAGTTCTTC
TRBV7-2	.	TRBJ2-2	few	CASSYVTNTGELFF	TGTGCCAGCAGCTACGTCACAAACACCGGGGAGCTGTTTTTT
TRBV7-2	.	TRBJ2-7	few	CASSSISSYEQYF	TGTGCCAGCAGCTCGATTTCCTCCTACGAGCAGTACTTC
TRBV7-9	.	TRBJ2-7	many	CASSGYEQYF	TGTGCCAGCAGTGGCTACGAGCAGTACTTC
TRBV4-2	.	TRBJ2-2	few	CASSQDPDRATGELFF	TGTGCCAGCAGCCAAGATCCGGACAGAGCCACCGGGGAGCTGTTTTTT
TRBV27	TRBD2	TRBJ2-4	few	CASSLKLALAGGPNIQYF	TGTGCCAGCAGTTTGAAGTTGGCCCTAGCGGGAGGGCCCAACATTCAGTACTTC
TRBV20-1	.	TRBJ2-7	few	CSVEQGGPYEQYF	TGCAGTGTTGAACAGGGGGGGCCCTACGAGCAGTACTTC
TRBV7-8	.	TRBJ2-3	.	CASRDADTQYF	TGTGCCAGCAGAGACGCAGATACGCAGTATTTT
TRBV7-6	.	TRBJ2-2	few	CASSRILQGWELFF	TGTGCCAGCAGCCGAATCCTGCAGGGATGGGAGCTGTTTTTT
TRBV27	.	TRBJ1-5	few	CASSLISSGARNQPQHF	TGTGCCAGCAGTTTAATCTCGTCGGGGGCTCGCAATCAGCCCCAGCATTTT
TRBV27	.	TRBJ2-7	few	CASSLYPGLAEQYF	TGTGCCAGCAGTTTATATCCAGGCCTCGCCGAGCAGTACTTC
TRBV11-2	.	TRBJ2-3	.	CASSSLVGRGTRGDTQYF	TGTGCCAGCAGCTCATTAGTGGGTCGGGGGACCAGGGGAGATACGCAGTATTTT
TRBV4-1	.	TRBJ2-7	few	CASSLAAVTYEQYF	TGCGCCAGCAGCCTAGCAGCTGTGACCTACGAGCAGTACTTC
TRBV18	TRBD1	TRBJ2-1	.	CASSPKQGDEQFF	TGTGCCAGCTCACCGAAACAGGGGGATGAGCAGTTCTTC
TRBV7-8	TRBD1	TRBJ1-1	few	CASRLTGTVNTEAFF	TGTGCCAGCAGGCTCACCGGGACAGTGAACACTGAAGCTTTCTTT
TRBV18	.	TRBJ2-5	few	CASSPSPTETQYF	TGTGCCAGCTCACCGTCTCCAACAGAGACCCAGTACTTC
TRBV10-3	.	TRBJ1-5	.	CAISGWPQHF	TGTGCCATCAGTGGTTGGCCCCAGCATTTT
TRBV5-1	.	TRBJ1-2	few	CASSLQGGLANYGYTF	TGCGCCAGCAGCTTGCAGGGAGGTTTAGCTAACTATGGCTACACCTTC
TRBV19	.	TRBJ2-3	.	CASSTYTDTQYF	TGTGCCAGTAGTACTTACACAGATACGCAGTATTTT
TRBV2	.	TRBJ2-5	few	CASSSDSYQETQYF	TGTGCCAGCAGTTCTGACAGTTACCAAGAGACCCAGTACTTC
TRBV7-2	.	TRBJ2-7	.	CASKAEGGAYEQYF	TGTGCCAGTAAGGCAGAGGGGGGGGCGTACGAGCAGTACTTC